This TCR beta chain was obtained from a study of OX40 agonist ivuxolimab in advanced cancers. On the study more broadly: Patients' therapy was ivuxolimab, an antibody that acts as an agonist of OX40 (CD134). Study results and limitations: Clonal expansion was among the lowest in partial responders at 0.1-3.0 mg/kg, especially CD8+.

This clone is medium-sized by share. Its antigen is not identified. Data came from immunoSEQ multiplex PCR; TCRdb stores just in-frame clones and leaves some out. The sample holds around 40,000 clones, around 88% seen once. The material was CD4+ or CD8+ T cells sorted from blood, obtained in a trial of the OX40 agonist ivuxolimab. This sequence was found in an adult with an advanced solid tumor such as melanoma, head and neck, liver or kidney cancer.

The DNA of the CDR3 is TGTGCCAGCATGGCAGGGAATAGCTCCTACGAGCAGTACGTC. Amino acid sequence: CASMAGNSSYEQYV. V and J are TRBV7-8 and TRBJ2-7, with D perhaps TRBD1 (5 bases). Trimming removed 7 bases at V and 0 bases at J, with 13 bases between. CDR1 and CDR2 (germline): SGHVS, FQNEAQ. The CDR3 spans 14 residues.